The source of this T cell receptor beta chain is a study of blood T cell repertoires in COVID-19. The authors' processing: Amplification from reference gene primers served as the basis for estimated nucleated cell counts. The method was immunoSEQ multiplex PCR; TCRdb's version includes in-frame clones alone and lacks a portion of them. That table gives V, J and clone size, and the DNA gave D and trimming. The sample lists 80,000 or so clones, around 81% seen once, with roughly 10% in the top ten. The CDR3 is 15 residues long. The sample consisted of peripheral blood. The chain links TRBV21-1 to TRBJ1-2; the D segment call TRBD1 is taken from the table without a DNA check. TRBV21-1 is given as a pseudogene. This clonotype originated in a human donor in a cohort sampled during active COVID-19. The CDR3 DNA reads as TGTGCCAGCAGCAAAGAGCCAGGGGCGGTCTATGGCTACACCTTC. This codes for CASSKEPGAVYGYTF.